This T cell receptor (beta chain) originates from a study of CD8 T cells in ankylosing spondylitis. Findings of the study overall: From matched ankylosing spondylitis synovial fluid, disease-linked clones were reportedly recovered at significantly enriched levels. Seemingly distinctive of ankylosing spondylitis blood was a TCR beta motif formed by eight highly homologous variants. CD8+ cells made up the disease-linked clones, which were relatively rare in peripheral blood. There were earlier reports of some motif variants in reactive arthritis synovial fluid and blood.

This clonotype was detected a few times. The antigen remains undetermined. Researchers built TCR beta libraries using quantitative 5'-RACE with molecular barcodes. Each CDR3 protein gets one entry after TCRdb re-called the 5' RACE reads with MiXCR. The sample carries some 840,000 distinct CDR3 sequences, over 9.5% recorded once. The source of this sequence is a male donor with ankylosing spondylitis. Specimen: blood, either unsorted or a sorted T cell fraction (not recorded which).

CDR3 in amino acids: CASSGGGQLIYEQYF. DNA of the CDR3: TGTGCCAGCAGTGGCGGGGGCCAACTCATCTACGAGCAGTACTTC. The chain is built from TRBV28 and TRBJ2-7, with D perhaps TRBD2 (7 bases). With 5 bases removed from V and 3 bases from J, the gap between germline ends came to 17 bases. The CDR3 totals 15 residues. Germline lookup yields CDR1 MDHEN and CDR2 SYDVKM.